These 5 T cell receptor beta chains originate from one sample sequenced in a study of cytotoxic CD8 clonotypes in ibrutinib-treated CLL. Sequenced by immunoSEQ multiplex PCR; TCRdb stores in-frame clones only, minus some. The table has about 85,000 clones, 75% to 85% seen once. The specimen was PBMCs, collected after 12 months of ibrutinib treatment. These receptors were taken from a human donor with chronic lymphocytic leukemia.

This chain links TRBV10-3 with TRBJ1-1; weak D call: TRBD1 (5 bases). V was shortened by 6 bases and J by 3 bases, with 11 bases between the two germline ends. Germline V lookup: CDR1 ENHRY, CDR2 SYGVKD. There are 13 residues in the CDR3. The CDR3, as DNA: TGTGCCATCAGGGGACGGGCAGACACTGAAGCTTTCTTT. As protein: CAIRGRADTEAFF.

This clone was detected only a few times. The J gene is TRBJ1-1, the V gene TRBV2; D perhaps matches TRBD1 (6 bases). V lost 5 bases, J lost 8 bases, and 12 bases lay in between. The CDR3 has 12 residues. CDR1 SNHLY and CDR2 FYNNEI come from the germline V gene. The CDR3 protein is CASSFTGTEAFF. The CDR3 DNA reads TGTGCCAGCAGTTTTACAGGGACGGAAGCTTTCTTT.

The gene calls are TRBV30 and TRBJ1-3, with D possibly matching TRBD1 (6 bases). Germline CDR1 reads GTSNPN; CDR2 reads SVGIG (reference sequence). This CDR3 has 14 amino acids. V was pared by 3 bases and J by 2 bases, with 11 bases between. CDR3 amino acids: CAWRAPGAGNTIYF. CDR3 DNA sequence: TGTGCCTGGAGGGCCCCAGGGGCTGGAAACACCATATATTTT.

Notes on this clone: Other DNA sequences of this sample code for an identical CDR3. The CDR3 nucleotides are TGTGCCAGCAGCACCAGCGGGAGGGGTTCCTACAATGAGCAGTTCTTC. This gives the protein CASSTSGRGSYNEQFF. This chain joins TRBV28 and TRBJ2-1; 10 nucleotides agree with TRBD2. This CDR3 region has 16 residues. Germline lookup yields CDR1 MDHEN and CDR2 SYDVKM. After removal of 6 bases from V and 1 base from J, the junction contained 6 bases not matched to a gene.

This chain links TRBV29-1 with TRBJ2-7; D tentatively fits TRBD1 or TRBD2 (6 bases each). The V gene's germline CDR1 is SQVTM and CDR2 ANQGSEA. Trimming pared 1 base from V and 7 bases from J, leaving 14 bases between. This CDR3 spans 13 amino acids. The CDR3 region has the DNA TGCAGCGTTGAAGGCCGGGGGCCGGGGGAGCAGTACTTC. This translates into CSVEGRGPGEQYF.